Detailed here is one TCR beta chain. The data stem from a study of blood T cell repertoires in COVID-19. Study-level information: Acute and convalescent COVID-19 specimens originated in the United States, Italy and Spain. In each case, the material was cDNA or gDNA derived from T cells, B-cell-depleted T cells, or PBMCs.

Per the original data handling: For nucleated cells, counts were estimated from reference gene primer amplification. Sequencing was performed with immunoSEQ multiplex PCR; in TCRdb, only in-frame clones are kept and a portion is missing. For V, J and clone size, that table is used; D and trimming come from the DNA. This sample has fewer than 90,000 clones; 84% occur once, and the top ten carry over 35%. V gave up 4 bases and J gave up 6 bases; unmatched junction bases: 7. There are 13 residues in the CDR3. Germline V CDR1 and CDR2: SGDLS, YYNGEE. What was sequenced was peripheral blood. The V gene is TRBV9, the J gene TRBJ2-7, with 7 bases fitting TRBD1. The TCR originated in a man between 65 and 85 years old with acute or convalescent COVID-19. DNA for the CDR3: TGTGCCAGCAGCTTGACAGGGATTAGCGAGCAGTACTTC. Translated: CASSLTGISEQYF.